What follows are 9 T cell receptor beta chains derived from one specimen sequenced in a study of cytomegalovirus exposure and HLA in healthy donors. Use of 60 Vbeta and 13 Jbeta primers characterized the PCR. Sequencing was performed with immunoSEQ multiplex PCR; in TCRdb, only in-frame clones are kept and a portion is missing. The sample lists about 96,000 clones; roughly 79% were seen once. The specimen was PBMCs. These TCRs come from a female donor in good health and CMV-seropositive.

The chain employs TRBV6-5 and TRBJ2-5, with D perhaps TRBD1 (6 bases). The germline V gene has CDR1 MNHEY and CDR2 SVGAGI. V was pared by 4 bases and J by 4 bases, with 7 bases between. The CDR3 spans 12 residues. CDR3 in amino acids: CASSLQGETQYF. The DNA for the CDR3 is TGTGCCAGCAGTTTACAGGGAGAGACCCAGTACTTC.

The chain joins TRBV4-1 to TRBJ1-5; 7 nucleotides align to TRBD1. The junction had 5 bases not matched to a gene; V was cut back by 3 bases and J by 0 bases. The length of the CDR3 is 16 residues. The germline V gene has CDR1 MGHRA and CDR2 YSYEKL. This chain's CDR3 is CASSQGQIDSNQPQHF. In DNA form, the CDR3 reads TGCGCCAGCAGCCAGGGACAGATAGATAGCAATCAGCCCCAGCATTTT.

Only a few counts were recorded for this clone. This chain connects TRBV13 to TRBJ2-7, with TRBD2 as a possible D gene (5 bases). This CDR3 has 17 amino acids. V lost 0 bases and J lost 2, with 17 bases in between. CDR1 is PRHDT, CDR2 FYEKMQ, per germline (reference sequence). The CDR3 is CASSLGRGGLTTYEQYF. The CDR3, as DNA: TGTGCCAGCAGCTTAGGCCGGGGTGGTCTGACCACCTACGAGCAGTACTTC.

CDR3 in DNA: TGTGCCAGCAGCGCAGCGAATTCACCCCTCCACTTT. This translates into CASSAANSPLHF. The V gene is TRBV9, the J gene TRBJ1-6; D remains unclear. The germline gives CDR1 SGDLS, CDR2 YYNGEE. The CDR3 spans 12 residues. The V gene lost 3 bases and the J gene lost 7 bases, with 5 bases spanning the gap.

This chain links TRBV5-1 with TRBJ2-3; D gene uncertain. The germline V and J ends were trimmed by 0 bases and 3 bases, with 14 bases remaining between them. There are 16 residues in the CDR3. The germline V gene encodes CDR1 SGHRS and CDR2 YFSETQ. CDR3 protein: CASSLEASRRTDTQYF. The CDR3 DNA sequence: TGCGCCAGCAGCTTGGAGGCCTCCCGGCGGACAGATACGCAGTATTTT.

J is TRBJ1-1 and V is TRBV19; tentative D call: TRBD1 (5 bases). The CDR3 runs to 13 residues. Germline CDR1 and CDR2: LNHDA and SQIVND (reference sequence). V lost 6 bases, J lost 1 base, and 9 bases lay in between. The CDR3 region has the DNA TGTGCCAGTAGCACACAGGCGAACACTGAAGCTTTCTTT. Its translation: CASSTQANTEAFF.

The chain uses TRBV10-1 and TRBJ2-7, with TRBD2 matching over 14 bases. CDR3 length: 14 amino acids. The V and J ends lost 10 bases and 3 bases, in that order; junction bases with no gene match: 5. Germline V gives CDR1 WNHNN, CDR2 SYGVQD (reference sequence). CDR3 coding DNA: TGCGCCATATCGGGACTAGCGGGAGTCTACGAGCAGTACTTC. Protein sequence: CAISGLAGVYEQYF.

This rearrangement joins TRBV5-4 to TRBJ2-7, with 7 bases identical to TRBD2. Germline-derived CDR1 and CDR2 are SGHNT and YYREEE (reference sequence). The CDR3 has 15 residues. J was trimmed by 4 bases and V by 1 base; bases with no gene match: 8. The CDR3 sequence: CASSLSSGIGYEQYF. The CDR3 bases are TGTGCCAGCAGCTTGTCCAGCGGGATAGGGTACGAGCAGTACTTC.

The chain joins TRBV6-5 to TRBJ1-1; D not certain. Trimming pared 6 bases from V and 1 base from J, leaving 9 bases between. This CDR3 spans 13 amino acids. Germline CDR1 is MNHEY and CDR2 is SVGAGI. The CDR3 loop reads CASRRGANTEAFF. The CDR3 DNA follows: TGTGCCAGCAGGCGGGGAGCGAACACTGAAGCTTTCTTT.